This paragraph reports one TCR beta chain. Its antigen remains unidentified. The CDR3 loop spans 13 amino acids. The V end was cut by 7 bases, the J end by 0 bases, with 11 bases between. The repertoire was sequenced with immunoSEQ multiplex PCR; TCRdb's copy has only in-frame clones and lacks some. The data contain about 140,000 clones, over 85% of them singletons. The data originate from a study of T cell responses to AZD1222 COVID-19 vaccine. Study-level results: The study found vaccine-associated CD4 TCRs spanning spike, dominant at 160-218 and 743-854. With two AZD1222 doses given, Spike-specific TCR breadth and depth both rose.

The chain couples TRBV5-3 to TRBJ2-7; D is undetermined. TRBV5-3 is labeled an ORF, and its function is uncertain. The sample consisted of peripheral blood, taken on day 0 of MenACWY control vaccination. The source of this sequence is an adult in good health. CDR3 in DNA: TGTGCCAGAGTGCTCCGGCCCTCCTACGAGCAGTACTTC. Protein sequence: CARVLRPSYEQYF.